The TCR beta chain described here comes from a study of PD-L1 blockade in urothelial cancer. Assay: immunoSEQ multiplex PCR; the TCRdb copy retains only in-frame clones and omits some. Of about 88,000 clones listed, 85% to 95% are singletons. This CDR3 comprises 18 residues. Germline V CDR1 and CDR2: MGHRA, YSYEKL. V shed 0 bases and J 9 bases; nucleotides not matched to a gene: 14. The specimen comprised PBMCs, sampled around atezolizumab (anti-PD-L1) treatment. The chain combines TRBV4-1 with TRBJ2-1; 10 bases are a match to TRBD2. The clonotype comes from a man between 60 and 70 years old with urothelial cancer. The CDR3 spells CASSQDMGLERGGLEQFF. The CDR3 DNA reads TGCGCCAGCAGCCAAGATATGGGGCTGGAGCGGGGGGGGCTTGAGCAGTTCTTC.